Shown below are 9 T cell receptor beta chains from a single sample sequenced in a study of memory CD4+ T cells and cytomegalovirus serostatus. The repertoire was sequenced with immunoSEQ multiplex PCR; TCRdb's copy has only in-frame clones and lacks some. In the table there are under 80,000 clones, under 80% of which are singletons. The sort gate was single viable CD3+CD4+CD8-CD45RO+ cells for memory CD4+ T cells. The sequenced material came from memory CD4+ T cells from blood. Receptors originate from an adult in good health and CMV-seropositive.

The chain is built from TRBV7-2 and TRBJ1-1; a possible D gene is TRBD1 (5 bases). Germline V gives CDR1 SGHTA, CDR2 FQGNSA. The CDR3 extends over 15 amino acids. Trimming removed 1 base from V and 9 bases from J, with 18 bases in between. In DNA, the CDR3 is TGTGCCAGCAGCTTAGGTTTGGGGGTGACTAAAAAAGCTTTCTTT. Translated: CASSLGLGVTKKAFF. The full variable domain, its missing parts supplied by reference TRBV7-2 and TRBJ1-1, is GAGVSQSPSNKVTEKGKDVELRCDPISGHTALYWYRQSLGQGLEFLIYFQGNSAPDKSGLPSDRFSAERTGGSVSTLTIQRTQQEDSAVYLCASSLGLGVTKKAFFGQGTRLTVV.

This clone came up a few times. This chain joins TRBV7-8 and TRBJ1-1; no clear D gene. CDR1 is SGHVS and CDR2 is FQNEAQ in the germline V gene. Trimming left V 2 bases short and J 6 bases short, with 13 bases between. CDR3 length equals 14 residues. CDR3 bases: TGTGCCAGCAGCTTAACGGAGTTGCGGGCTGAAGCTTTCTTT. Protein: CASSLTELRAEAFF.

This chain links TRBV19 with TRBJ2-2; possibly TRBD1 for D (5 bases). Trimming stripped 5 bases from V and 9 bases from J, with 16 bases between. The germline V gene encodes CDR1 LNHDA and CDR2 SQIVND (reference sequence). The CDR3 consists of 14 residues. The CDR3: CASSYQGVLRELFF. As DNA, the CDR3 is TGTGCCAGTAGTTATCAAGGGGTGCTAAGGGAGCTGTTTTTT.

The rearrangement uses TRBV4-1 and TRBJ1-4; D unclear. This CDR3 has 15 residues. V lost 0 bases and J lost 3, with 8 bases in between. Germline lookup yields CDR1 MGHRA and CDR2 YSYEKL. CDR3 DNA sequence: TGCGCCAGCAGCCAAGAACGGGGAGCTAATGAAAAACTGTTTTTT. Translating it yields CASSQERGANEKLFF.

A single count supports this clone. V and J are TRBV25-1 and TRBJ1-5; 9 bases line up with TRBD1. The junction had 5 bases not matched to a gene; V was cut back by 2 bases and J by 9 bases. CDR1 and CDR2 from the germline V gene are MGHDK and SYGVNS. The CDR3 covers 14 residues. The CDR3: CASSELDRGMPQHF. The DNA for the CDR3 is TGTGCCAGCAGTGAACTGGACAGGGGAATGCCCCAGCATTTT.

J is TRBJ1-3 and V is TRBV9, with TRBD1 matching over 9 bases. The CDR3 has 17 residues. Germline V gene data show CDR1 as SGDLS and CDR2 as YYNGEE. J was trimmed by 3 bases and V by 3 bases; bases with no gene match: 10. The CDR3 spells CASSGMTGGIDGNTIYF. The CDR3 bases are TGTGCCAGCAGCGGGATGACAGGGGGGATAGATGGAAACACCATATATTTT.

The chain is built from TRBV7-2 and TRBJ2-5, with 7 bases fitting TRBD2. The CDR3 is 14 amino acids. Germline CDR1 and CDR2: SGHTA and FQGNSA. V shed 7 bases and J 5 bases; nucleotides not matched to a gene: 10. CDR3 sequence reads: CASTRGGGIETQYF. CDR3 in DNA: TGTGCCAGCACCCGTGGCGGGGGTATTGAGACCCAGTACTTC.

DNA for the CDR3: TGTGCCAGCAGTTTGGGGACTAGCGTCATATACAATGAGCAGTTCTTC. Protein: CASSLGTSVIYNEQFF. The V gene is TRBV27, the J gene TRBJ2-1, with 10 bases that match TRBD2. Germline V lookup: CDR1 MNHEY, CDR2 SMNVEV (reference sequence). J was trimmed by 4 bases and V by 3 bases; bases with no gene match: 6. The CDR3 spans 16 residues.

The J gene is TRBJ2-2, the V gene TRBV19; D is ambiguous. CDR3 length: 14 residues. CDR1 LNHDA and CDR2 SQIVND come from the germline V gene (reference sequence). With 6 bases removed from V and 0 bases from J, the gap between germline ends came to 8 bases. CDR3 region: CASRKPSNTGELFF. CDR3 coding DNA: TGTGCCAGTAGGAAACCTTCGAACACCGGGGAGCTGTTTTTT.